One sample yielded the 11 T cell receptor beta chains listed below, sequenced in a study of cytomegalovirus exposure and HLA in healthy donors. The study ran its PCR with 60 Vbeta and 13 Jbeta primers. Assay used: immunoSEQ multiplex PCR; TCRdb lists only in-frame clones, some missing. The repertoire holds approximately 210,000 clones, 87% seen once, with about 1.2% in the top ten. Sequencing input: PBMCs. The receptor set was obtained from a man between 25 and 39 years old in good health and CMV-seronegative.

In DNA form, the CDR3 reads TGTGCCAGCAGCCAGGAAGTTACAGGGCCGTATGGCTACACCTTC. Protein sequence: CASSQEVTGPYGYTF. The chain links TRBV14 to TRBJ1-2; a possible D gene is TRBD1 (6 bases). This CDR3 spans 15 amino acids. V lost 3 bases and J lost 5, with 16 bases in between. Germline values: CDR1 SGHDN, CDR2 FVKESK.

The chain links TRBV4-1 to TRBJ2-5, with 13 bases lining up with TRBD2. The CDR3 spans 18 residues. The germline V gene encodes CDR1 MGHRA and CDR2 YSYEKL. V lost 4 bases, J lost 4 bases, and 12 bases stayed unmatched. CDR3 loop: CASSPPTGLAGVVETQYF. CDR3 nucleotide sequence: TGCGCCAGCAGCCCACCTACAGGACTAGCGGGAGTAGTAGAGACCCAGTACTTC.

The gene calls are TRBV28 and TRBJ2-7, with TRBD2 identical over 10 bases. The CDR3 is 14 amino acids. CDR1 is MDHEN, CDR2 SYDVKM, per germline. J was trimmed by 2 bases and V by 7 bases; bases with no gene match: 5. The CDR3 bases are TGTGCCAGCAATCGACTAGCGGGTACCTACGAGCAGTACTTC. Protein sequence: CASNRLAGTYEQYF.

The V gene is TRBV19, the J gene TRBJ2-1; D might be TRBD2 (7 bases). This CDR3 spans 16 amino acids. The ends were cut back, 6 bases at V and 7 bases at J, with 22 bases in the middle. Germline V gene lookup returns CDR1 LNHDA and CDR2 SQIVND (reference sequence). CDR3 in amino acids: CASRLRGEGVWNEQFF. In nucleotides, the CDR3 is TGTGCCAGTAGGCTTAGGGGGGAGGGCGTCTGGAATGAGCAGTTCTTC.

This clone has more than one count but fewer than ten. This chain's CDR3 is CASSLAGGRDTQYF. CDR3 nucleotides: TGTGCCAGCAGCTTGGCCGGGGGGAGGGATACGCAGTATTTT. The genes are TRBV5-4 and TRBJ2-3; 7 bases are shared with TRBD2. Germline V gene lookup returns CDR1 SGHNT and CDR2 YYREEE (reference sequence). V was pared by 0 bases and J by 6 bases, with 4 bases of the junction left unmatched. CDR3 size: 14 residues.

The CDR3 sequence: CASSFSSYEQYF. CDR3 nucleotides: TGTGCCAGCAGCTTTAGCTCCTACGAGCAGTACTTC. The chain recombines TRBV7-9 with TRBJ2-5; no clear D. Near its end, the DNA agrees better with TRBJ2-7, so the J call may be wrong. CDR1 and CDR2 (germline): SEHNR, FQNEAQ (reference sequence). This CDR3 spans 12 amino acids.

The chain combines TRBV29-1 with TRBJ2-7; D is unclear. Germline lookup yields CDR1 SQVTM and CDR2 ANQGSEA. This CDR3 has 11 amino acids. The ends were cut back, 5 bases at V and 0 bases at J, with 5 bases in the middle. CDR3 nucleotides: TGCAGCGTTACAGACTCCTACGAGCAGTACTTC. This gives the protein CSVTDSYEQYF.

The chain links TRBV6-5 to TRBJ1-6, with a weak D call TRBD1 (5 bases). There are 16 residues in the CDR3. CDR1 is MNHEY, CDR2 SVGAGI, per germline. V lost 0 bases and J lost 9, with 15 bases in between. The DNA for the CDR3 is TGTGCCAGCAGTTACTCACGAAGGGGAAGGGCTTCACCCCTCCACTTT. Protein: CASSYSRRGRASPLHF.

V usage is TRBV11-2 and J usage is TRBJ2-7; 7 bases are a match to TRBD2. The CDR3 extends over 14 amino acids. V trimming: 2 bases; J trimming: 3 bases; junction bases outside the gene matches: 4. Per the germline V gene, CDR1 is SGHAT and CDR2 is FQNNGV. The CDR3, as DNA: TGTGCCAGCAGCTTATCTGCGGGAGACTACGAGCAGTACTTC. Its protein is CASSLSAGDYEQYF.

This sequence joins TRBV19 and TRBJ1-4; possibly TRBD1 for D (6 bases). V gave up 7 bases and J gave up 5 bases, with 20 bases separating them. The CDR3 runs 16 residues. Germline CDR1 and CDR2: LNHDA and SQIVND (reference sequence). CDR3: CASNNPGAVGNEKLFF. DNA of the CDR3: TGTGCCAGTAACAATCCAGGGGCCGTTGGGAATGAAAAACTGTTTTTT.

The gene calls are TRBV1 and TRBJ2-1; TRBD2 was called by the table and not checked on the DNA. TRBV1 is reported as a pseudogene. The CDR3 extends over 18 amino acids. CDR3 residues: CTSSQTTFSGTRINEQFF. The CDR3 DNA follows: TGCACCAGCAGCCAAACAACGTTCTCCGGGACTAGGATTAATGAGCAGTTCTTC.